This passage covers 17 T cell receptor beta chains from one sample sequenced in a study of T cell responses to AZD1222 COVID-19 vaccine. Clones were read by immunoSEQ multiplex PCR, and TCRdb kept only the in-frame ones, dropping some. The table records 100,000 to 150,000 clones, approximately 89% of them present only once. Here the sequenced sample was peripheral blood, taken on day 0 of AZD1222 vaccination. These receptor sequences come from an adult in good health.

V and J are TRBV9 and TRBJ2-1, with D unclear. Germline V gene data show CDR1 as SGDLS and CDR2 as YYNGEE. The CDR3 loop spans 12 amino acids. The ends were cut back, 2 bases at V and 9 bases at J, with 9 bases in the middle. This CDR3 is CASSVPAAEQFF. CDR3 nucleotide sequence: TGTGCCAGCAGCGTTCCCGCCGCTGAGCAGTTCTTC.

The V and J genes are TRBV19 and TRBJ1-3; D unclear. This CDR3 contains 15 residues. Germline loops: CDR1 LNHDA, CDR2 SQIVND (reference sequence). Trimming removed 3 bases from V and 0 bases from J, with 9 bases in between. In DNA form, the CDR3 reads TGTGCCAGTAGTATGGGCCCACTCTCTGGAAACACCATATATTTT. This encodes CASSMGPLSGNTIYF.

The chain has TRBV6-5 and TRBJ2-1; D may be TRBD1 or TRBD2 (5 bases each). Per the germline V gene, CDR1 is MNHEY and CDR2 is SVGAGI. Trimming took off 7 bases at V and 5 bases at J, with 15 bases between the two ends. The CDR3 is 14 residues long. DNA of the CDR3: TGTGCCAGCATTAGTCGGGGCTACGACAATGAGCAGTTCTTC. It codes for CASISRGYDNEQFF.

V is TRBV7-2 and J is TRBJ1-2, with 7 bases fitting TRBD1. The CDR3 runs 16 residues. Germline values: CDR1 SGHTA, CDR2 FQGNSA. Germline trimming cut 3 bases from V and 5 bases from J; bases unmatched to any gene: 12. CDR3 loop: CASSLGGGGGIYGYTF. The CDR3 nucleotides are TGTGCCAGCAGCTTGGGCGGAGGGGGCGGCATTTATGGCTACACCTTC.

V is TRBV4-3 and J is TRBJ1-1; D possibly corresponds to TRBD1 (5 bases). CDR3 length: 16 residues. V dropped 0 bases and J dropped 3 bases, with 14 bases sitting between them. Germline CDR1 is LGHNA and CDR2 is YSLEER. The chain's CDR3 is CASSQDWRAGDTEAFF. Here the CDR3 DNA reads TGCGCCAGCAGCCAAGATTGGAGGGCGGGGGACACTGAAGCTTTCTTT.

The chain carries TRBV7-6 and TRBJ1-4; 11 bases are a match to TRBD1. Germline CDR1 reads SGHVS; CDR2 reads FNYEAQ. V was pared by 7 bases and J by 4 bases, with 17 bases of the junction left unmatched. This CDR3 is 19 amino acids long. Here the CDR3 reads CASTPDADRGRFGNEKLFF. In nucleotides, the CDR3 is TGTGCCAGCACCCCGGACGCGGACAGGGGGCGCTTTGGTAATGAAAAACTGTTTTTT.

V gene TRBV27 combines with J gene TRBJ1-2; D call uncertain. CDR3 length: 13 amino acids. The germline V gene has CDR1 MNHEY and CDR2 SMNVEV (reference sequence). V was pared by 5 bases and J by 8 bases, with 15 bases between. DNA of the CDR3: TGTGCCAGCAGTCTCCTCCGGGGTGGCGGCTACACCTTC. Its translation: CASSLLRGGGYTF.

Comment on this clone: Compared with germline, one end of the junction differs, possibly owing to a read error. This sequence joins TRBV5-1 and TRBJ2-1; 8 bases fit TRBD1. This CDR3 is 12 amino acids long. Germline V gene data show CDR1 as SGHRS and CDR2 as YFSETQ. CDR3 bases: TGCGCCAGCAGCGAGTCGACAGGGGAGCTGTTCTTC. It encodes CASSESTGELFF.

The gene calls are TRBV5-1 and TRBJ2-2; 10 nucleotides agree with TRBD2. The CDR3 is 16 amino acids. The V segment lost 5 bases and the J segment 2 bases; nucleotides outside the gene matches: 6. Germline CDR1 reads SGHRS; CDR2 reads YFSETQ. The CDR3 is CASSPLAGDNTGELFF. Here the CDR3 DNA reads TGCGCCAGCAGTCCCCTAGCGGGAGATAACACCGGGGAGCTGTTTTTT.

V usage is TRBV13 and J usage is TRBJ2-7, with TRBD1 as a possible D gene (6 bases). The germline V and J ends were trimmed by 5 bases and 2 bases, with 13 bases remaining between them. The CDR3 length is 14 residues. The germline V gene has CDR1 PRHDT and CDR2 FYEKMQ (reference sequence). CDR3 nucleotides: TGTGCCAGCAGCCTTGGACAGATCACCTACGAGCAGTACTTC. Its protein is CASSLGQITYEQYF.

This chain uses TRBV19 with TRBJ1-4, with D possibly TRBD1 on 6 matching bases. Germline CDR1 is LNHDA and CDR2 is SQIVND (reference sequence). Trimming stripped 6 bases from V and 8 bases from J, with 19 bases between. There are 15 residues in the CDR3. The CDR3 loop reads CASSPGQWFAEKLFF. CDR3 DNA sequence: TGTGCCAGTAGCCCCGGACAGTGGTTCGCAGAAAAACTGTTTTTT. The full variable domain, rest sourced from reference TRBV19 and TRBJ1-4, is DGGITQSPKYLFRKEGQNVTLSCEQNLNHDAMYWYRQDPGQGLRLIYYSQIVNDFQKGDIAEGYSVSREKKESFPLTVTSAQKNPTAFYLCASSPGQWFAEKLFFGSGTQLSVL.

The chain uses TRBV28 and TRBJ2-1, with D perhaps TRBD2 (6 bases). Trimming removed 3 bases at V and 7 bases at J, with 13 bases between. Germline CDR1 MDHEN, CDR2 SYDVKM. The CDR3 has 14 amino acids. The CDR3 DNA follows: TGTGCCAGCAGTTTGACGGGAGAGGTTAATGAGCAGTTCTTC. It specifies CASSLTGEVNEQFF.

V usage is TRBV18 and J usage is TRBJ1-5; D is ambiguous. Trimming cost V 1 base and J 2 bases, with 15 bases left between them. CDR1 and CDR2 from the germline V gene are KGHSH and LQKENI. This CDR3 contains 17 residues. CDR3 amino acids: CASSPQGGVVGNQPQHF. The CDR3 nucleotides are TGTGCCAGCTCACCACAGGGTGGCGTAGTCGGCAATCAGCCCCAGCATTTT.

The J gene is TRBJ1-5, the V gene TRBV7-3; D remains ambiguous. The CDR3 loop spans 15 amino acids. Germline values: CDR1 SGHTA, CDR2 FQGTGA. V was cut by 4 bases and J by 6 bases, with 16 bases left in between. The CDR3 protein is CASSSWQVLSQPQHF. The DNA of the CDR3 is TGTGCCAGCAGCTCGTGGCAGGTACTCAGTCAGCCCCAGCATTTT.

The chain carries TRBV2 and TRBJ1-4; D unresolved. This CDR3 is built from 15 residues. Per germline, CDR1 SNHLY and CDR2 FYNNEI. The V end lost 8 bases, the J end lost 7 bases, and 20 bases lay between the germline ends. The CDR3 sequence: CASDWGLGSGEKLFF. The CDR3 DNA is TGTGCCAGCGATTGGGGTCTGGGTAGTGGTGAAAAACTGTTTTTT.

This rearrangement joins TRBV2 to TRBJ1-3; D unclear. The CDR3 contains 15 residues. Germline values: CDR1 SNHLY, CDR2 FYNNEI. V lost 4 bases, J lost 0 bases, and 10 bases lay in between. The CDR3 coding sequence is TGTGCCAGCAGTGCCGGGGTGAACTCTGGAAACACCATATATTTT. Encoded protein: CASSAGVNSGNTIYF. The whole variable domain, filled in from reference TRBV2 and TRBJ1-3, reads EPEVTQTPSHQVTQMGQEVILRCVPISNHLYFYWYRQILGQKVEFLVSFYNNEISEKSEIFDDQFSVERPDGSNFTLKIRSTKLEDSAMYFCASSAGVNSGNTIYFGEGSWLTVV.

This clone was detected only once. This chain links TRBV6-1 with TRBJ1-5; the D is unclear. The germline V gene has CDR1 MNHNS and CDR2 SASEGT. This CDR3 comprises 15 residues. Trimming removed 3 bases from V and 8 bases from J, with 17 bases in between. The CDR3 here is CASSERSGFVEPQHF. CDR3 sequence (DNA): TGTGCCAGCAGTGAGCGCTCGGGGTTTGTAGAGCCCCAGCATTTT.